These 19 T cell receptor beta chains were all obtained from the same sample, sequenced in a study of blood T cell repertoires in COVID-19 (TCRdb year 2020). Libraries were constructed by the immunoSEQ multiplex PCR assay. TCRdb limited this immuneACCESS table to in-frame rearrangements with V and J called. A share of clones is missing; checked studies link under half to unresolved V genes, and the rest is unexplained. Counted in this sample were some 78,000 clones; 75% to 90% of them appeared once. In total, the top ten clones hold about 5.8% of the sample. The sequenced sample was peripheral blood. The receptor set was obtained from a man aged 55-75 years with active or convalescent COVID-19.

V is TRBV2 and J is TRBJ2-5; tentatively, D is TRBD1 (5 bases). The CDR3 has 15 residues. The V and J ends lost 7 bases and 5 bases respectively, with 20 bases between them. CDR1 is SNHLY, CDR2 FYNNEI, per germline. CDR3 sequence reads: CASTLSRTKGETQYF. The CDR3 nucleotides read TGTGCCAGCACCCTCAGTAGGACAAAAGGGGAGACCCAGTACTTC.

This chain links TRBV18 with TRBJ1-2; D not certain. This CDR3 is 15 amino acids long. The V and J ends lost 2 bases and 5 bases respectively, with 15 bases between them. CDR1 is KGHSH and CDR2 is LQKENI in the germline V gene. The CDR3 DNA reads TGTGCCAGCTCACCAGGTACAGACCTTCTTTATGGCTACACCTTC. Translation gives CASSPGTDLLYGYTF. The full variable domain, its missing parts supplied by reference TRBV18 and TRBJ1-2, is NAGVMQNPRHLVRRRGQEARLRCSPMKGHSHVYWYRQLPEEGLKFMVYLQKENIIDESGMPKERFSAEFPKEGPSILRIQQVVRGDSAAYFCASSPGTDLLYGYTFGSGTRLTVV.

The chain is built from TRBV27 and TRBJ1-1; no reliable D call. V was cut by 6 bases and J by 3 bases, with 11 bases left in between. CDR1 is MNHEY and CDR2 is SMNVEV in the germline V gene (reference sequence). The CDR3 covers 13 residues. The CDR3 loop is CASSPNRDTEAFF. CDR3 nucleotides: TGTGCCAGCAGCCCGAACCGGGACACTGAAGCTTTCTTT.

The chain combines TRBV5-1 with TRBJ2-3, with a tentative D call TRBD1 (5 bases). Germline V gene data show CDR1 as SGHRS and CDR2 as YFSETQ. The V end lost 2 bases, the J end lost 2 bases, and 12 bases lay between the germline ends. The CDR3 runs to 15 residues. In DNA, the CDR3 is TGCGCCAGCAGCTTTTGGGGCGCCCACACAGATACGCAGTATTTT. Amino acid sequence: CASSFWGAHTDTQYF. The full variable domain, its missing parts supplied by reference TRBV5-1 and TRBJ2-3, is KAGVTQTPRYLIKTRGQQVTLSCSPISGHRSVSWYQQTPGQGLQFLFEYFSETQRNKGNFPGRFSGRQFSNSRSEMNVSTLELGDSALYLCASSFWGAHTDTQYFGPGTRLTVL.

This clone occurred once. This chain joins TRBV9 and TRBJ2-3; perhaps TRBD2 as D (5 bases). V was cut by 4 bases and J by 3 bases, with 18 bases left in between. The CDR3 is made up of 16 amino acids. In germline, CDR1 is SGDLS, CDR2 YYNGEE. This chain's CDR3 is CASSQSYRRVTDTQYF. The CDR3 DNA is TGTGCCAGCAGCCAAAGCTACCGGCGGGTTACAGATACGCAGTATTTT.

The chain uses TRBV7-9 and TRBJ1-1; the D gene is possibly TRBD1 (6 bases). Germline CDR1 and CDR2: SEHNR and FQNEAQ (reference sequence). This CDR3 has 14 residues. V lost 6 bases, J lost 5 bases, and 16 bases lay in between. The CDR3 DNA is TGTGCCAGCAGTCTGGACAGCGGAAGGACTGAAGCTTTCTTT. This sequence encodes CASSLDSGRTEAFF.

This chain joins TRBV19 and TRBJ1-4; D is perhaps TRBD1 (5 bases). V lost 3 bases to trimming and J lost 4 bases, with 9 bases between them. CDR3 length: 14 residues. The germline CDR1 and CDR2 sequences are LNHDA and SQIVND (reference sequence). The CDR3 coding sequence is TGTGCCAGTAGTATCCAGGGAGGTAATGAAAAACTGTTTTTT. It translates to CASSIQGGNEKLFF.

A single count supports this clone. The chain couples TRBV5-4 to TRBJ1-5; unclear D gene. This CDR3 has 14 residues. The germline CDR1 and CDR2 sequences are SGHNT and YYREEE (reference sequence). Deletions cut 0 bases from V and 2 bases from J, with 6 bases between. CDR3 coding DNA: TGTGCCAGCAGCTTGGATGGCCGCAATCAGCCCCAGCATTTT. Residues: CASSLDGRNQPQHF. Supplemented by reference TRBV5-4 and TRBJ1-5, the full variable domain reads ETGVTQSPTHLIKTRGQQVTLRCSSQSGHNTVSWYQQALGQGPQFIFQYYREEENGRGNFPPRFSGLQFPNYSSELNVNALELDDSALYLCASSLDGRNQPQHFGDGTRLSIL.

This clone showed up just once. The V gene is TRBV7-8, the J gene TRBJ1-5, with 11 bases matching TRBD1. Losses at the gene ends were 5 bases for V and 7 bases for J; bases not matched to a gene: 16. Germline assignment: CDR1 SGHVS and CDR2 FQNEAQ. The CDR3 sequence is 18 residues long. CDR3 DNA sequence: TGTGCCAGCAGCCTCCCAGTAGGACAGGGGGCAGGGAGACAGCCCCAGCATTTT. It yields the protein CASSLPVGQGAGRQPQHF.

This chain connects TRBV7-2 to TRBJ2-5; D remains ambiguous. CDR3 length equals 15 residues. Germline V lookup: CDR1 SGHTA, CDR2 FQGNSA. Between the trimmed V and J ends, which lost 2 bases and 4 bases, there was a span of 14 bases. This CDR3 reads CASSLNLYGSETQYF. The CDR3, as DNA: TGTGCCAGCAGCTTAAATCTCTACGGGTCAGAGACCCAGTACTTC.

The chain is built from TRBV20-1 and TRBJ2-1; possible D gene TRBD2, 6 bases. V lost 3 bases to trimming and J lost 3 bases, with 12 bases between them. The CDR3 sequence is 14 residues long. Germline V gene sequence: CDR1 DFQATT, CDR2 SNEGSKA (reference sequence). CDR3 sequence (DNA): TGCAGTGCTAGTGCGGGGTCCGTCTACAATGAGCAGTTCTTC. Its protein is CSASAGSVYNEQFF.

J is TRBJ2-7 and V is TRBV5-1; TRBD1 aligns across 8 bases. The germline CDR1 and CDR2 sequences are SGHRS and YFSETQ. J gave up 6 bases and V 3 bases, and 11 bases lay outside the gene matches. The CDR3 spans 15 residues. For the CDR3, the DNA is TGCGCCAGCAGCTCAGACGGACAGGGTTTGCTCGAGCAGTACTTC. It specifies CASSSDGQGLLEQYF.

The chain is built from TRBV5-1 and TRBJ1-6; TRBD1 agrees at 8 bases. Germline values: CDR1 SGHRS, CDR2 YFSETQ. This CDR3 region has 15 residues. V lost 0 bases to trimming and J lost 7 bases; unmatched junction nucleotides: 3. This chain's CDR3 is CASSLAGTGNSPLHF. The CDR3 DNA reads as TGCGCCAGCAGCTTGGCCGGGACAGGCAATTCACCCCTCCACTTT.

V gene TRBV18 combines with J gene TRBJ2-3; 8 bases agree with TRBD1. In germline, CDR1 is KGHSH, CDR2 LQKENI. CDR3 length equals 13 residues. Germline trimming cut 6 bases from V and 4 bases from J; bases unmatched to any gene: 3. The CDR3 bases are TGTGCCAGCTCCCCGACAGGGGCAGATACGCAGTATTTT. Its translation: CASSPTGADTQYF.

CDR3 nucleotides: TGTGCCAGCAGCTTCGGGACTTTTGGAGATACGCAGTATTTT. Translated: CASSFGTFGDTQYF. The rearrangement links TRBV11-3 to TRBJ2-3; D is perhaps TRBD2 (6 bases). The CDR3 has 14 residues. From germline, CDR1 is SGHNT and CDR2 YENEEA. Trimming pared 3 bases from V and 5 bases from J, leaving 12 bases between.

The chain carries TRBV12-3 or TRBV12-4 and TRBJ1-1; 7 bases line up with TRBD1. This CDR3 region has 13 residues. V trimming: 0 bases; J trimming: 8 bases; junction bases outside the gene matches: 3. DNA of the CDR3: TGTGCCAGCAGTTTAGCGGACAGGAGGGAAGCTTTCTTT. This sequence encodes CASSLADRREAFF.

The V call is TRBV29-1, the J call TRBJ2-3, with D possibly being TRBD1 (5 bases). Germline V lookup: CDR1 SQVTM, CDR2 ANQGSEA. The germline V and J ends were trimmed by 4 bases and 2 bases, with 13 bases remaining between them. This CDR3 is 14 amino acids long. DNA for the CDR3: TGCAGCGTTGGCTGGGGCGGATTCACAGATACGCAGTATTTT. Translating gives CSVGWGGFTDTQYF.

The chain recombines TRBV5-3 with TRBJ2-5; 9 nucleotides line up with TRBD2. TRBV5-3 is an open reading frame whose function is uncertain. V shed 1 base, J shed 2 bases, and the junction held 6 bases outside the gene matches. The CDR3 totals 16 residues. CDR3 nucleotide sequence: TGTGCCAGAAGCTTGCGGCTAGCGGGGCTTCAAGAGACCCAGTACTTC. This sequence encodes CARSLRLAGLQETQYF.

The chain carries TRBV14 and TRBJ2-5, with TRBD1 as a possible D gene (6 bases). Trimming took off 6 bases at V and 5 bases at J, with 13 bases between the two ends. The CDR3 is 13 amino acids. Germline loops: CDR1 SGHDN, CDR2 FVKESK. Written as DNA, the CDR3 is TGTGCCAGCAGGCTTACAGGGCTGGAGACCCAGTACTTC. As protein: CASRLTGLETQYF. Drawing the rest from reference TRBV14 and TRBJ2-5, the complete variable domain is EAGVTQFPSHSVIEKGQTVTLRCDPISGHDNLYWYRRVMGKEIKFLLHFVKESKQDESGMPNNRFLAERTGGTYSTLKVQPAELEDSGVYFCASRLTGLETQYFGPGTRLLVL.